The T cell receptor beta chain described here comes from a study of shared clonotypes between healthy human individuals. Subsets obtained from CD4+ cells comprised CD45RA+ naive and CD45RA-negative memory cells. Overall study findings and caveats: Naive subsets, compared against memory subsets, generally had larger estimated richness values.

Profiled with immunoSEQ multiplex PCR; TCRdb holds only in-frame clones, not every one. The table includes roughly 2.2 million clones, 85% to 95% detected once. This clone was counted only a few times. Its antigen remains unknown. The CDR3 is 15 amino acids. V dropped 0 bases and J dropped 2; count of bases not matched to a gene: 0. Germline V lookup: CDR1 MNHNY, CDR2 SVGAGI (reference sequence). What was sequenced was naive CD4+ T cells from PBMCs. Subset given: CD45RA+ positively selected. The receptor comes from a man aged 18 to 29 in good health. Some clones in this sample may be carry-over from other donors' samples. The rearrangement links TRBV6-6 to TRBJ2-7; 11 positions agree with TRBD2. CDR3 DNA sequence: TGTGCCAGCAGTTACTCGACTAGCGGGGCCTACGAGCAGTACTTC. It translates to CASSYSTSGAYEQYF.